Presented here are 32 T cell receptor beta chains from one specimen sequenced in a study of molecular identifiers for immune sequencing clone quantification. TCRdb used MiXCR to reprocess the PCR reads, holding one entry per CDR3 protein. Of 460,000 or so distinct CDR3 sequences listed, about a fifth are singletons. Sequences were obtained from naive CD8+ T cells from blood, with Jurkat cell RNA spiked in. Subset given: FACS-sorted CD8+CD4-CCR7+CD45RA+ naive T cells. All receptors come from a human donor in good health. Some libraries in this study had Jurkat cell RNA spiked in.

This clonotype was seen many times. The J gene is TRBJ2-7, the V gene TRBV20-1; 10 bases are a match to TRBD2. The CDR3 length is 14 residues. The V gene end was trimmed by 5 bases and the J gene end by 4 bases; junction bases not matched to a gene: 8. Germline assignment: CDR1 DFQATT and CDR2 SNEGSKA (reference sequence). The CDR3 spells CSAASSGRAYEQYF. In DNA, the CDR3 is TGCAGTGCTGCCTCTAGCGGGAGAGCGTACGAGCAGTACTTC.

This clonotype was detected ten times or more. The V and J genes are TRBV2 and TRBJ2-3; TRBD2 aligns across 11 bases. Germline loops: CDR1 SNHLY, CDR2 FYNNEI. Trimming took 2 bases from V and 7 from J; bases not matched to a gene: 14. The CDR3 extends over 18 amino acids. CDR3 bases: TGTGCCAGCAGTGAACCCACTTCGACTAGCGGGATTGAAAATACGCAGTATTTT. Translating it yields CASSEPTSTSGIENTQYF.

As to this clonotype: The conserved phenylalanine or tryptophan is not found at the CDR3 terminus, so this likely reflects a read error. The chain has TRBV7-9 and TRBJ2-7; D possibly uses TRBD1 or TRBD2 (5 bases each). In germline, CDR1 is SEHNR, CDR2 FQNEAQ (reference sequence). The CDR3 consists of 14 residues. This CDR3 reads CASSLPQGAYAQYL. CDR3 coding DNA: TGTGCCAGCAGCTTACCCCAGGGAGCCTACGCGCAGTACCTC.

A note on this clonotype: This sequence may be a read error, since a much larger clone differs from it by one base. The chain uses TRBV5-6 and TRBJ2-3; TRBD1 agrees at 8 bases. The germline gives CDR1 SGHDT, CDR2 YYEEEE. V shed 7 bases and J 4 bases; nucleotides not matched to a gene: 8. This CDR3 contains 14 residues. The CDR3 DNA is TGTGCCAGCGGCTGGGGGACAGGCCCAGATACGCAGTATTTT. This encodes CASGWGTGPDTQYF. The variable domain in full, with the rest retrieved from reference TRBV5-6 and TRBJ2-3, is DAGVTQSPTHLIKTRGQQVTLRCSPKSGHDTVSWYQQALGQGPQFIFQYYEEEERQRGNFPDRFSGHQFPNYSSELNVNALLLGDSALYLCASGWGTGPDTQYFGPGTRLTVL.

The genes are TRBV20-1 and TRBJ2-4, with D tentatively TRBD1 (6 bases). Trimming removed 0 bases from V and 5 bases from J, with 11 bases in between. Germline lookup yields CDR1 DFQATT and CDR2 SNEGSKA (reference sequence). This CDR3 is built from 14 residues. CDR3 DNA sequence: TGCAGTGCTAGAGATGATGGGGGCGAAAACATTCAGTACTTC. It specifies CSARDDGGENIQYF.

There are a few counts of this clonotype. The chain's CDR3 is CRVRGPLDDNEQFF. In nucleotides, the CDR3 is TGCAGAGTAAGGGGGCCCCTAGATGACAATGAGCAGTTCTTC. The chain recombines TRBV29-1 with TRBJ2-1, with 7 bases identical to TRBD1. CDR3 size: 14 residues. Germline CDR1 reads SQVTM; CDR2 reads ANQGSEA.

This clonotype was counted only a few times. The V and J genes are TRBV19 and TRBJ1-1, with TRBD1 matching over 10 bases. The CDR3 has 14 residues. Germline V gene sequence: CDR1 LNHDA, CDR2 SQIVND (reference sequence). The J segment lost 4 bases and the V segment lost 3 bases, leaving 2 bases of the junction unmatched. For the CDR3, the DNA is TGTGCCAGTAGTATGAGGACAGGGGGCACTGAAGCTTTCTTT. This gives the protein CASSMRTGGTEAFF.

Regarding this clonotype: One end of the junction varies from germline; a read error may be responsible. The chain couples TRBV19 to TRBJ2-5; TRBD1 is a possible D gene (6 bases). The CDR3 runs to 14 residues. The germline gives CDR1 LNHDA, CDR2 SQIVND (reference sequence). In nucleotides, the CDR3 is TGTGCTACTTCTTTACGGGACAACCAAGGGACCCAGTACTTC. Translated: CATSLRDNQGTQYF.

The chain joins TRBV6-5 to TRBJ2-3; no clear D gene. The CDR3 spans 13 residues. The germline V gene encodes CDR1 MNHEY and CDR2 SVGAGI. V was shortened by 2 bases and J by 5 bases, with 8 bases between the two germline ends. CDR3 DNA: TGTGCCAGCAGTTACAGCTTCGGAGATACGCAGTATTTT. Its translation is CASSYSFGDTQYF.

CDR3: CASSLQLAGASTDTQYF. The CDR3 nucleotides are TGTGCCAGCAGCTTACAACTAGCGGGGGCTAGCACAGATACGCAGTATTTT. V and J are TRBV7-9 and TRBJ2-3, with TRBD2 matching over 11 bases. The germline V gene has CDR1 SEHNR and CDR2 FQNEAQ (reference sequence). The CDR3 has 17 residues. V trimming: 2 bases; J trimming: 0 bases; junction bases outside the gene matches: 4. The entire variable domain, with the rest obtained from reference TRBV7-9 and TRBJ2-3, is as follows: DTGVSQNPRHKITKRGQNVTFRCDPISEHNRLYWYRQTLGQGPEFLTYFQNEAQLEKSRLLSDRFSAERPKGSFSTLEIQRTEQGDSAMYLCASSLQLAGASTDTQYFGPGTRLTVL.

A few counts support this clonotype. The chain employs TRBV7-9 and TRBJ2-1; the match to TRBD2 covers 7 bases. This CDR3 contains 19 residues. V gave up 2 bases and J gave up 2 bases; unmatched junction bases: 15. The V gene's germline CDR1 is SEHNR and CDR2 FQNEAQ (reference sequence). In nucleotides, the CDR3 is TGTGCCAGCAGCTTATCTTTCGAGGAGCGGGACTGGGCCTACAATGAGCAGTTCTTC. Protein sequence: CASSLSFEERDWAYNEQFF.

This sequence joins TRBV19 and TRBJ2-2; D is perhaps TRBD2 (5 bases). This CDR3 spans 16 amino acids. V was clipped by 2 bases and J by 4 bases, with 14 bases between them. Germline V CDR1 and CDR2: LNHDA, SQIVND (reference sequence). The CDR3 nucleotides read TGTGCCAGTAGTATATCGGGATATACTACCACCGGGGAGCTGTTTTTT. Encoded protein: CASSISGYTTTGELFF.

This clonotype was recorded at least ten times. J is TRBJ2-5 and V is TRBV4-3; possible D gene TRBD1, 5 bases. Germline lookup yields CDR1 LGHNA and CDR2 YSLEER. The CDR3 has 14 residues. Trimming took off 4 bases at V and 5 bases at J, with 14 bases between the two ends. The CDR3 region has the DNA TGCGCCAGCAGCCGCGGACACCCTGAGGAGACCCAGTACTTC. The encoded protein is CASSRGHPEETQYF.

With regard to this clonotype: Germline is not matched at one junction end, which may reflect a read error. The chain combines TRBV12-5 with TRBJ2-1; the match to TRBD1 covers 9 bases. CDR3 length: 16 residues. The germline gives CDR1 LGHNT, CDR2 FRNRAP. CDR3 bases: TGTGCTAGTGGTCCAATCCCTAGGACAGGGGATTGCGAGCGGTTCTTC. Amino acids: CASGPIPRTGDCERFF.

The J gene is TRBJ1-4, the V gene TRBV20-1, with D hard to call. CDR1 and CDR2 (germline): DFQATT, SNEGSKA (reference sequence). CDR3 length: 14 amino acids. V was shortened by 0 bases and J by 8 bases, with 13 bases between the two germline ends. CDR3 coding DNA: TGCAGTGCTAGAGATCCGGAGGGCATCGAAAAACTGTTTTTT. It is translated as CSARDPEGIEKLFF.

This clonotype showed up many times. The CDR3 sequence: CASGLLGAGANVLTF. CDR3 sequence (DNA): TGTGCTAGTGGTTTGTTAGGGGCTGGGGCCAACGTCCTGACTTTC. The J gene is TRBJ2-6, the V gene TRBV12-5, with D tentatively TRBD1 (5 bases). Germline loops: CDR1 LGHNT, CDR2 FRNRAP. V shed 2 bases and J shed 2 bases, with 7 bases lying between them. CDR3 size: 15 residues.

A note on this clonotype: This may stem from a read error, because a much larger clone lies one nucleotide away. V is TRBV28 and J is TRBJ2-7, with D possibly being TRBD1 (5 bases). CDR3 length: 19 amino acids. Looked up from germline, CDR1 is MDHEN and CDR2 is SYDVKM. For the CDR3, the DNA is TGTGCCAGCAGTTTAAAGAACGCAGGGATTTTTACGGCCCTCTACGAGCGGTACTTC. Its protein is CASSLKNAGIFTALYERYF. Full variable domain (rest looked up from reference TRBV28 and TRBJ2-7): DVKVTQSSRYLVKRTGEKVFLECVQDMDHENMFWYRQDPGLGLRLIYFSYDVKMKEKGDIPEGYSVSREKKERFSLILESASTNQTSMYLCASSLKNAGIFTALYERYFGPGTRLTVT.

In its sample, this clonotype was seen many times. This chain joins TRBV6-5 and TRBJ2-7, with 8 bases that match TRBD1. Trimming took 6 bases from V and 0 from J; bases not matched to a gene: 7. This CDR3 spans 15 amino acids. Germline CDR1 MNHEY, CDR2 SVGAGI. DNA of the CDR3: TGTGCCAGCAGACAGGGACAGGTGAGCTCCTACGAGCAGTACTTC. Its translation is CASRQGQVSSYEQYF.

J is TRBJ2-1 and V is TRBV19; a weak D match, TRBD1 (5 bases). V was trimmed by 3 bases and J by 0 bases, leaving 9 bases between them. The CDR3 sequence is 15 residues long. Germline assignment: CDR1 LNHDA and CDR2 SQIVND (reference sequence). The CDR3 is CASSIGQGSYNEQFF. CDR3 DNA sequence: TGTGCCAGTAGTATCGGGCAGGGCTCCTACAATGAGCAGTTCTTC. Using reference TRBV19 and TRBJ2-1 for the parts outside the CDR3, the full variable domain is DGGITQSPKYLFRKEGQNVTLSCEQNLNHDAMYWYRQDPGQGLRLIYYSQIVNDFQKGDIAEGYSVSREKKESFPLTVTSAQKNPTAFYLCASSIGQGSYNEQFFGPGTRLTVL.

Many counts were recorded for this clonotype. The rearrangement links TRBV12-3 or TRBV12-4 to TRBJ2-3, with D tentatively TRBD2 (7 bases). The CDR3 spans 15 residues. Trimming removed 6 bases at V and 3 bases at J, with 16 bases between. This chain's CDR3 is CASSVGGGRTDTQYF. CDR3 sequence (DNA): TGTGCCAGCAGCGTAGGGGGAGGGCGTACAGATACGCAGTATTTT.

In its sample, this clonotype was seen once. No conserved phenylalanine or tryptophan ends this CDR3, so it is likely a read error. This chain connects TRBV28 to TRBJ1-5; no clear D. Trimming cost V 5 bases and J 9 bases, with 17 bases left between them. The germline V gene encodes CDR1 MDHEN and CDR2 SYDVKM. The CDR3 covers 14 residues. The CDR3 DNA is TGTGCCAGCAGTATAGAACCGGGGATTCGGCCCCAGCATCTT. It codes for CASSIEPGIRPQHL.

This clonotype was counted a few times. DNA for the CDR3: TGTGCCAGCAGTTTATCGCGGGGTTCAATCACTGAAGCTTTCTTT. This sequence encodes CASSLSRGSITEAFF. The V and J genes are TRBV27 and TRBJ1-1; no firm D call. The CDR3 is 15 amino acids. Trimming took 0 bases from V and 4 from J, leaving 12 bases between them. CDR1 and CDR2 (germline): MNHEY, SMNVEV (reference sequence).

This clonotype was picked up a small number of times. The J gene is TRBJ2-1, the V gene TRBV5-4; maybe TRBD1 (5 bases). Germline V gives CDR1 SGHNT, CDR2 YYREEE (reference sequence). Trimming took off 4 bases at V and 5 bases at J, with 10 bases between the two ends. This CDR3 has 13 residues. Written as DNA, the CDR3 is TGTGCCAGCAGCGTTTCAGGGAACAATGAGCAGTTCTTC. It codes for CASSVSGNNEQFF.

This clonotype was counted at least ten times. This chain's CDR3 is CATSSAYTDTQYF. CDR3 DNA sequence: TGTGCCACCAGTTCGGCCTACACAGATACGCAGTATTTT. This chain uses TRBV24-1 with TRBJ2-3; D gene ambiguous. The germline gives CDR1 KGHDR, CDR2 SFDVKD. V lost 6 bases and J 2 bases, leaving 8 bases between the germline ends. There are 13 residues in the CDR3.

In its sample, this clonotype was seen a few times. The chain recombines TRBV27 with TRBJ2-3; D unclear. The CDR3 contains 13 residues. Per germline, CDR1 MNHEY and CDR2 SMNVEV (reference sequence). V was trimmed by 6 bases and J by 1 base, leaving 8 bases between them. The CDR3 nucleotides read TGTGCCAGCAGCAACCTCGGCACAGATACGCAGTATTTT. Protein: CASSNLGTDTQYF.

About this clonotype: A single base separates this from a much larger clone, so it may be a read error. The CDR3 end shows no conserved phenylalanine or tryptophan, and so a read error is likely. The chain is built from TRBV7-9 and TRBJ1-5, with D unresolved. Trimming stripped 1 base from V and 0 bases from J, with 7 bases between. Germline CDR1 and CDR2: SEHNR and FQNEAQ (reference sequence). The CDR3 is 15 amino acids. The CDR3 region has the DNA TGTGCCAGCAGCTTAGGTCGACTTAGCAATCAGCCCCAGCATCTT. It encodes CASSLGRLSNQPQHL.

The sample holds many counts of this clonotype. The CDR3 region has the DNA TGTGCCAGCAGCTCAGGCGGGGGCGGGAGGAACGAGCAGTACTTC. As protein: CASSSGGGGRNEQYF. The genes are TRBV13 and TRBJ2-7, with TRBD2 matching over 8 bases. The J segment lost 5 bases and the V segment lost 4 bases, leaving 10 bases of the junction unmatched. This CDR3 is 15 amino acids long. The germline V gene encodes CDR1 PRHDT and CDR2 FYEKMQ (reference sequence).

In this sample, this clonotype turned up many times. This chain uses TRBV5-1 with TRBJ2-7, with a possible D match to TRBD1 (6 bases). Germline V CDR1 and CDR2: SGHRS, YFSETQ. The ends were cut back, 4 bases at V and 3 bases at J, with 14 bases in the middle. The CDR3 is 14 residues long. The CDR3 reads CASSRSNRVYEQYF. The CDR3 DNA reads as TGCGCCAGCAGCAGGAGCAACAGGGTCTACGAGCAGTACTTC.

A word on this clonotype: This could be a read error, since a much larger clone is one nucleotide away. The V gene is TRBV2, the J gene TRBJ1-5; D remains unclear. Germline-derived CDR1 and CDR2 are SNHLY and FYNNEI. CDR3 length: 14 residues. The CDR3 nucleotides are TGTGCCAGCAGTGACGCGAGAGGTCTTCAGCTCCAGCATTTT. Its translation is CASSDARGLQLQHF.

With respect to this clonotype: A read error may produce the germline difference seen at one junction end. The V call is TRBV30, the J call TRBJ1-1, with unresolved D. Germline values: CDR1 GTSNPN, CDR2 SVGIG (reference sequence). The CDR3 consists of 11 residues. The CDR3 loop is CAWSQQTEALF. CDR3 DNA: TGTGCCTGGAGTCAACAGACTGAAGCTCTCTTT. The variable domain in full, completed from reference TRBV30 and TRBJ1-1, reads SQTIHQWPATLVQPVGSPLSLECTVEGTSNPNLYWYRQAAGRGLQLLFYSVGIGQISSEVPQNLSASRPQDRQFILSSKKLLLSDSGFYLCAWSQQTEALFGQGTRLTVV.

This clonotype was observed a handful of times. The rearrangement links TRBV12-5 to TRBJ2-5; D is uncertain. CDR1 and CDR2 (germline): LGHNT, FRNRAP. This CDR3 has 11 amino acids. Trimming stripped 3 bases from V and 5 bases from J, with 4 bases between. Written as DNA, the CDR3 is TGTGCTAGTGGTTTCGGGGAGACCCAGTACTTC. Amino acids: CASGFGETQYF.

The genes are TRBV11-2 and TRBJ1-1; 9 nucleotides align to TRBD1. Germline values: CDR1 SGHAT, CDR2 FQNNGV. The CDR3 consists of 16 residues. V was clipped by 5 bases and J by 1 base; unmatched bases: 8. This CDR3 is CASSPPTGGSNTEAFF. CDR3 DNA: TGTGCCAGCAGCCCGCCGACAGGGGGATCGAACACTGAAGCTTTCTTT.